The 8 T cell receptor beta chains listed next were all sequenced from one sample in a study of T cell responses to AZD1222 COVID-19 vaccine. Clones were sequenced by immunoSEQ multiplex PCR, and TCRdb holds only the in-frame ones, with some missing. The repertoire holds 90,000 to 140,000 clones, with 89% as singletons. Sequenced here: peripheral blood, sampled 28 days after the second AZD1222 dose. These receptors all stem from an adult who received the AZD1222 COVID-19 vaccine.

This chain links TRBV19 with TRBJ2-7, with a possible D match to TRBD2 (6 bases). CDR1 LNHDA and CDR2 SQIVND come from the germline V gene (reference sequence). The CDR3 length is 16 residues. Trimming took off 8 bases at V and 5 bases at J, with 25 bases between the two ends. CDR3 residues: CASSNGGLVLGHEQYF. DNA for the CDR3: TGTGCCAGTTCAAATGGAGGGCTTGTATTGGGCCACGAGCAGTACTTC.

The V and J genes are TRBV2 and TRBJ1-1, with D possibly TRBD1 on 5 matching bases. From germline, CDR1 is SNHLY and CDR2 FYNNEI. This CDR3 comprises 12 residues. Trimming took off 10 bases at V and 6 bases at J, with 15 bases between the two ends. The CDR3 region is CATSNLGAEAFF. The DNA of the CDR3 is TGTGCCACCTCTAACTTGGGGGCTGAAGCTTTCTTT.

The V call is TRBV30, the J call TRBJ1-2; D is unclear. Germline V CDR1 and CDR2: GTSNPN, SVGIG (reference sequence). The V end was cut by 2 bases, the J end by 4 bases, with 11 bases between. The CDR3 length is 13 residues. The chain's CDR3 is CAWSPGRSYGYTF. CDR3 sequence (DNA): TGTGCCTGGAGTCCCGGGCGGAGCTATGGCTACACCTTC.

The chain combines TRBV11-2 with TRBJ1-6; D uncertain. Per germline, CDR1 SGHAT and CDR2 FQNNGV. CDR3 length equals 14 residues. With 0 bases removed from V and 8 bases from J, the gap between germline ends came to 8 bases. CDR3 region: CASSLDLDDSPLHF. The CDR3 DNA sequence: TGTGCCAGCAGCTTAGACTTGGATGATTCACCCCTCCACTTT.

This rearrangement joins TRBV5-4 to TRBJ1-2; 7 nucleotides line up with TRBD1. The CDR3 length is 15 residues. J gave up 8 bases and V 2 bases, and 12 bases lay outside the gene matches. Germline lookup yields CDR1 SGHNT and CDR2 YYREEE (reference sequence). CDR3 protein: CASSFGQEPARGYTF. As DNA, the CDR3 is TGTGCCAGCAGCTTCGGACAGGAGCCGGCTAGGGGCTACACCTTC.

The J gene is TRBJ2-1, the V gene TRBV28, with TRBD2 matching over 7 bases. This CDR3 is 19 amino acids long. Germline V gene data show CDR1 as MDHEN and CDR2 as SYDVKM. Unmatched junction bases numbered 18, after V lost 3 bases and J lost 4 bases. The CDR3 region has the DNA TGTGCCAGCAGTTTTTCCCGATACGATTCTAGCGGAGATTACAATGAGCAGTTCTTC. Its translation is CASSFSRYDSSGDYNEQFF.

The chain employs TRBV28 and TRBJ1-1, with D uncertain. The CDR3 is 14 amino acids. Trimming removed 8 bases from V and 6 bases from J, with 19 bases in between. CDR1 and CDR2 (germline): MDHEN, SYDVKM. The CDR3 nucleotides read TGTGCCAGCGGCTCAATGTTGGTCGGCTCTGAAGCTTTCTTT. Translation: CASGSMLVGSEAFF. Variable domain in full (rest from reference TRBV28 and TRBJ1-1): DVKVTQSSRYLVKRTGEKVFLECVQDMDHENMFWYRQDPGLGLRLIYFSYDVKMKEKGDIPEGYSVSREKKERFSLILESASTNQTSMYLCASGSMLVGSEAFFGQGTRLTVV.

This chain connects TRBV28 to TRBJ2-2, with 7 positions matching TRBD1. The CDR3 runs 14 residues. Germline V CDR1 and CDR2: MDHEN, SYDVKM. V was clipped by 6 bases and J by 4 bases; unmatched bases: 5. As DNA, the CDR3 is TGTGCCAGCAGACAGAGACAGGGCACCGGGGAGCTGTTTTTT. Residues: CASRQRQGTGELFF.